The rows below give T cell receptor beta chains drawn from one sample of a study of blood T cell repertoires in COVID-19. Sequenced by immunoSEQ multiplex PCR; TCRdb stores in-frame clones only, minus some. The sample holds fewer than 100,000 clones, about 80% seen once. What was sequenced was peripheral blood. The receptor source for this set is a man between 65 and 79 years old with acute or convalescent COVID-19. CDR3s include the opening cysteine and the closing phenylalanine or tryptophan. A D gene is named only where the DNA matches it firmly. For some rows the clone size is stated as once, few or many, or as a class when expanded; others skip it.

v_gene	d_gene	abundance	j_gene	CDR3nt	CDR3aa
TRBV29-1	TRBD2	-	TRBJ2-7	TGCAGCGTCGAGACTAGCGGAAACATCTACGAGCAGTACTTC	CSVETSGNIYEQYF
TRBV3-1/TRBV3-2	-	-	TRBJ1-5	TGTGCCAGCAGCCAATCATTGGGGGGAAATCAGCCCCAGCATTTT	CASSQSLGGNQPQHF
TRBV29-1	-	-	TRBJ2-2	TGCAGCGTTAGGCAGGGGGGTACCGGGGAGCTGTTTTTT	CSVRQGGTGELFF
TRBV3-1/TRBV3-2	-	-	TRBJ2-7	TGTGCCAGCAGCCGGCTAGCAGGCGAGCAGTACTTC	CASSRLAGEQYF
TRBV7-2	-	few	TRBJ2-1	TGTGCCAGCAGCGCTAGCGACTACAATGAGCAGTTCTTC	CASSASDYNEQFF
TRBV7-7	TRBD2	many	TRBJ2-2	TGTGCTAGCAGCCCGAGCGGGGGGAACACCGGGGAGCTGTTTTTT	CASSPSGGNTGELFF
TRBV9	TRBD2	-	TRBJ2-5	TGTGCCAGCAGCGTAGGGGCTAGCGGGAGGTCAAGCGAGACCCAGTACTTC	CASSVGASGRSSETQYF
TRBV18	-	-	TRBJ2-5	TGTGCCAGCTCACTTCGGACAGCCGAATTTGGGACCCAGTACTTC	CASSLRTAEFGTQYF
TRBV10-3	-	-	TRBJ2-3	TGTGCCATCAGTGGAAGAGGGGAGGGCACAGATACGCAGTATTTT	CAISGRGEGTDTQYF
TRBV28	-	-	TRBJ1-2	TGTGCCAGCAGTTTTCAGAATGGCTACACCTTC	CASSFQNGYTF
TRBV27	-	-	TRBJ2-3	TGTGCCAGCAGTTCTCAGGGAAGGGATACGCAGTATTTT	CASSSQGRDTQYF
TRBV2	TRBD1	-	TRBJ1-5	TGTGCCAGCAGTGGACCGACAGGGGGGTATCAGCCCCAGCATTTT	CASSGPTGGYQPQHF
TRBV2	-	-	TRBJ1-4	TGTGCCAGCAGTCGAACTTCGGGAACTAATGAAAAACTGTTTTTT	CASSRTSGTNEKLFF
TRBV30	-	-	TRBJ1-1	TGTGCCTGGAGGCAGGGGATGAGCACTGAAGCTTTCTTT	CAWRQGMSTEAFF
TRBV25-1	-	-	TRBJ1-6	TGTGCCAGCAGTGGCAGGGTGAAAGATAATTCACCCCTCCACTTT	CASSGRVKDNSPLHF
TRBV28	-	few	TRBJ2-2	TGTGCCAGCAGTTTACGGTCAGGGGACGGGGAGCTGTTTTTT	CASSLRSGDGELFF
TRBV5-4	-	-	TRBJ2-2	TGTGCCAGCAGTGGATGGGGGCTCGGCACCGGGGAGCTGTTTTTT	CASSGWGLGTGELFF
TRBV5-1	TRBD1	-	TRBJ2-1	TGCGCCAGCACGATCTCTACAGGGGGCGCTTACGGTGAGCAGTTCTTC	CASTISTGGAYGEQFF
TRBV9	TRBD1	-	TRBJ1-2	TGTGCCAGCAGCGGGGACAGCCTTCCGGAGTCAATCTATGGCTACACCTTC	CASSGDSLPESIYGYTF
TRBV5-1	TRBD2	once	TRBJ2-5	TGCGCCAGCAGCTCGAGCGGGAGCGCTCAAGAGACCCAGTACTTC	CASSSSGSAQETQYF
TRBV11-3	-	-	TRBJ2-7	TGTGCCAGCAGCTTAGAGGCAGGCTACAACTACGAGCAGTACTTC	CASSLEAGYNYEQYF
TRBV28	TRBD1	-	TRBJ2-5	TGTGCCAGCAACAGGGGGCGAGGAGAGACCCAGTACTTC	CASNRGRGETQYF
TRBV28	TRBD2	few	TRBJ2-5	TGTGCCAGCACCCTAGCGGGAGGACAAAGGGCCCAGTACTTC	CASTLAGGQRAQYF
TRBV7-9	-	-	TRBJ1-1	TGTGCCAGCAGCTTAGGGGGGGACCAAGAAGCTTTCTTT	CASSLGGDQEAFF
TRBV4-1	TRBD2	-	TRBJ2-7	TGCGCCAGCAGCCAAGACGCGACTAGCGGGAAGCACTACGAGCAGTACTTC	CASSQDATSGKHYEQYF